This TCR beta chain was profiled in a study of blood T cell repertoires in COVID-19. Whole-study context: Spain, Italy and the United States supplied samples that represented acute and convalescent COVID-19.

The trim removed 2 bases at V and 4 bases at J, leaving 1 base unmatched. The CDR3 has 14 residues. The germline gives CDR1 WSHSY, CDR2 SAAADI. Each participant's cohort was designated according to participant-reported clinical history. Data came from immunoSEQ multiplex PCR; TCRdb stores just in-frame clones and leaves some out. Of about 320,000 clones listed, over 70% were seen once; the top ten hold more than 5%. V is TRBV10-2 and J is TRBJ2-7, with 11 bases that match TRBD2. The TCR sequence derives from a man aged 30 to 39 who had recovered from COVID-19. The sequencing input was PBMCs or T cells enriched from blood (not recorded which). Here the CDR3 DNA reads TGCGCCAGCAGTGAGACTAGCGGGGGATACGAGCAGTACTTC. Encoded protein: CASSETSGGYEQYF.